This is a list of T cell receptor beta chains from one sample in a study of T cell responses to AZD1222 COVID-19 vaccine. Some clones are missing from TCRdb's copy, which holds only in-frame ones; the method was immunoSEQ multiplex PCR. The sample comprises fewer than 200,000 clones, about 90% of which are singletons, and roughly 12% rests with the top ten. Sequencing used peripheral blood, obtained 28 days after the second AZD1222 dose. All receptors derive from an adult who received the AZD1222 COVID-19 vaccine. Each CDR3 is given with its conserved first and last residue. Each record gives: CDR3 DNA, CDR3 protein, D gene, clone size, CDR3 length, J gene, V gene. The D gene is left open where the match is weak. Rows give clone size only sometimes, using once, few, many, or a class for an expanded clone.

CDR3 DNA: TGTGCCAGCAGCTTTAGGGGGGCGCTGACAGAGACCCAGTACTTC
CDR3 protein: CASSFRGALTETQYF
D gene: NA
clone size: NA
CDR3 length: 15
J gene: TRBJ2-5
V gene: TRBV5-4

CDR3 DNA: TGTGCCAGCAGCCAGACTAGCGGGGGCCCGCCCTCCTACAATGAGCAGTTCTTC
CDR3 protein: CASSQTSGGPPSYNEQFF
D gene: NA
clone size: NA
CDR3 length: 18
J gene: TRBJ2-1
V gene: TRBV12-1

CDR3 DNA: TGTGCCAGCACGGGGACAGTCGGTTCCTACGAGCAGTACTTC
CDR3 protein: CASTGTVGSYEQYF
D gene: TRBD1
clone size: NA
CDR3 length: 14
J gene: TRBJ2-7
V gene: TRBV6-6

CDR3 DNA: TGTGCCAGCAGCTTAAGGACCTACGAGCAGTACTTC
CDR3 protein: CASSLRTYEQYF
D gene: NA
clone size: NA
CDR3 length: 12
J gene: TRBJ2-7
V gene: TRBV7-3

CDR3 DNA: TGTGCCAGCAGCCACCGCGGGGGGGTTTCCACAGATACGCAGTATTTT
CDR3 protein: CASSHRGGVSTDTQYF
D gene: TRBD2
clone size: once
CDR3 length: 16
J gene: TRBJ2-3
V gene: TRBV14

CDR3 DNA: TGCGCCAGCAGCATGAGAGCGGGGCGGACAGATACGCAGTATTTT
CDR3 protein: CASSMRAGRTDTQYF
D gene: TRBD2
clone size: NA
CDR3 length: 15
J gene: TRBJ2-3
V gene: TRBV5-1

CDR3 DNA: TGTGCCAGCAGCTTAGAAGCGGACTCCTACGAGCAGTACTTC
CDR3 protein: CASSLEADSYEQYF
D gene: NA
clone size: NA
CDR3 length: 14
J gene: TRBJ2-7
V gene: TRBV7-9

CDR3 DNA: TGTGCCAGCAGCCTGGAAGCTCCGTTTACGAACACTGAAGCTTTCTTT
CDR3 protein: CASSLEAPFTNTEAFF
D gene: NA
clone size: NA
CDR3 length: 16
J gene: TRBJ1-1
V gene: TRBV5-4

CDR3 DNA: TGTGCCAGCAGCTCTCAGACGGTCTCTGGGGCCAACGTCCTGACTTTC
CDR3 protein: CASSSQTVSGANVLTF
D gene: NA
clone size: NA
CDR3 length: 16
J gene: TRBJ2-6
V gene: TRBV7-3

CDR3 DNA: TGTGCCAGAAGCTTGGCGGGGGAAGGGGTTACTTCACCCCTCCACTTT
CDR3 protein: CARSLAGEGVTSPLHF
D gene: NA
clone size: NA
CDR3 length: 16
J gene: TRBJ1-6
V gene: TRBV5-3

CDR3 DNA: TGTGCCAGTAGTATCCAGGCGAGCGGGGGGCGCAATGAGCAGTTCTTC
CDR3 protein: CASSIQASGGRNEQFF
D gene: TRBD2
clone size: NA
CDR3 length: 16
J gene: TRBJ2-1
V gene: TRBV19

CDR3 DNA: TGCGCCAGCAGCTTGGAAGACGAGCAGTACTTC
CDR3 protein: CASSLEDEQYF
D gene: NA
clone size: NA
CDR3 length: 11
J gene: TRBJ2-7
V gene: TRBV5-1

CDR3 DNA: TGTGCCAGCTCCCCCGCGGGGACATCGGGCTACGAGCAGTACTTC
CDR3 protein: CASSPAGTSGYEQYF
D gene: NA
clone size: NA
CDR3 length: 15
J gene: TRBJ2-7
V gene: TRBV27

CDR3 DNA: TGTGCCAGCAGTTTCGGGCAGGGAGGAGGCTACACCTTC
CDR3 protein: CASSFGQGGGYTF
D gene: NA
clone size: NA
CDR3 length: 13
J gene: TRBJ1-2
V gene: TRBV27

CDR3 DNA: TGTGCCAGCAGCCAAGAACTTTACAGGCACGAGCAGTACTTC
CDR3 protein: CASSQELYRHEQYF
D gene: NA
clone size: NA
CDR3 length: 14
J gene: TRBJ2-7
V gene: TRBV4-2

CDR3 DNA: TGTGCCAGCACCCTGGCCGGGGGTCGCACAGATACGCAGTATTTT
CDR3 protein: CASTLAGGRTDTQYF
D gene: NA
clone size: NA
CDR3 length: 15
J gene: TRBJ2-3
V gene: TRBV6-5

CDR3 DNA: TGTGCCAGTAGCCAGCGGGGGAGGAACACCGGGGAGCTGTTTTTT
CDR3 protein: CASSQRGRNTGELFF
D gene: TRBD2
clone size: NA
CDR3 length: 15
J gene: TRBJ2-2
V gene: TRBV19

CDR3 DNA: TGTGCCAGCTCACGAACGACAGGGGGCCGAGATGAGCAGTTCTTC
CDR3 protein: CASSRTTGGRDEQFF
D gene: TRBD1
clone size: NA
CDR3 length: 15
J gene: TRBJ2-1
V gene: TRBV18